The 18 T cell receptor beta chains below all came from one sample that was sequenced in a study of OX40 agonist ivuxolimab in advanced cancers. The protocol was immunoSEQ multiplex PCR, while the TCRdb copy is restricted to in-frame clones and leaves out a portion. The sample holds 50,000 to 75,000 clones; about 92% are singletons and the top ten take 0.62%. Specimen: CD4+ or CD8+ T cells sorted from blood, collected in a trial of the OX40 agonist ivuxolimab. Every receptor here comes from an adult with an advanced solid tumor such as melanoma, head and neck, liver or kidney cancer.

The chain uses TRBV29-1 and TRBJ1-3, with D perhaps TRBD1 (6 bases). There are 13 residues in the CDR3. Trimming took off 5 bases at V and 2 bases at J, with 10 bases between the two ends. Germline V CDR1 and CDR2: SQVTM, ANQGSEA. This chain's CDR3 is CSVQGTAGNTIYF. The DNA for the CDR3 is TGCAGCGTTCAGGGGACGGCTGGAAACACCATATATTTT.

The chain links TRBV5-1 to TRBJ1-2; 10 positions match TRBD1. The CDR3 contains 15 residues. Germline CDR1 and CDR2: SGHRS and YFSETQ. Trimming at V came to 3 bases and at J to 4 bases, leaving 6 bases not matched to a gene. The CDR3 spells CASSSYDRGLYGYTF. The CDR3 bases are TGCGCCAGCAGCTCCTACGACAGGGGGCTCTATGGCTACACCTTC.

V gene TRBV7-3 combines with J gene TRBJ2-3; 7 positions match TRBD2. This CDR3 region has 15 residues. Per the germline V gene, CDR1 is SGHTA and CDR2 is FQGTGA. The V and J ends lost 0 bases and 3 bases, in that order; junction bases with no gene match: 3. CDR3 residues: CASSLTSGGTDTQYF. CDR3 DNA: TGTGCCAGCAGCTTAACGTCCGGGGGGACAGATACGCAGTATTTT.

The chain has TRBV7-9 and TRBJ2-3; D tentatively fits TRBD1 or TRBD2 (5 bases each). The CDR3 contains 17 residues. In germline, CDR1 is SEHNR, CDR2 FQNEAQ (reference sequence). The V end was cut by 1 base, the J end by 2 bases, with 16 bases between. The CDR3 here is CASSLGDGGRYTDTQYF. The CDR3 nucleotides read TGTGCCAGCAGCTTAGGTGATGGGGGTCGATACACAGATACGCAGTATTTT.

The genes are TRBV6-1 and TRBJ2-7; 11 nucleotides line up with TRBD2. Germline lookup yields CDR1 MNHNS and CDR2 SASEGT. The CDR3 is made up of 14 amino acids. Trimming at V came to 8 bases and at J to 2 bases, leaving 5 bases not matched to a gene. The CDR3 sequence: CASVAGGNPYEQYF. DNA of the CDR3: TGTGCCAGCGTAGCGGGGGGGAATCCCTACGAGCAGTACTTC.

The chain couples TRBV5-1 to TRBJ2-2; maybe TRBD2 (6 bases). CDR1 SGHRS and CDR2 YFSETQ come from the germline V gene. V was shortened by 4 bases and J by 7 bases, with 14 bases between the two germline ends. The CDR3 spans 14 residues. The CDR3 nucleotides read TGCGCCAGCAGCCCGACGGGGGTTGACGGGGAGCTGTTTTTT. Translating it yields CASSPTGVDGELFF.

The CDR3 spells CAWSVRVAAGELFF. Written as DNA, the CDR3 is TGTGCCTGGAGTGTACGGGTGGCTGCCGGGGAGCTGTTTTTT. J is TRBJ2-2 and V is TRBV30, with D uncertain. The germline V gene encodes CDR1 GTSNPN and CDR2 SVGIG (reference sequence). The CDR3 has 14 residues. V was shortened by 0 bases and J by 6 bases, with 11 bases between the two germline ends.

Notes on this clone: Compared with germline, one end of the junction differs, possibly owing to a read error. The chain is built from TRBV6-1 and TRBJ1-5, with D unclear. Germline values: CDR1 MNHNS, CDR2 SASEGT. CDR3 length: 15 amino acids. The CDR3 is CAISLSGQSSQPQHF. CDR3 bases: TGTGCCATCAGTTTGAGTGGGCAGAGCAGTCAGCCCCAGCATTTT.

The J gene is TRBJ2-7, the V gene TRBV10-3; TRBD2 aligns across 11 bases. Unmatched junction bases numbered 10, after V lost 4 bases and J lost 5 bases. Germline CDR1 and CDR2: ENHRY and SYGVKD. The CDR3 sequence is 16 residues long. Written as DNA, the CDR3 is TGTGCCATCAGTGTCACTAGCGGGAGTCGGATCGACGAGCAGTACTTC. Translating it yields CAISVTSGSRIDEQYF.

V is TRBV5-4 and J is TRBJ2-5; 9 nucleotides agree with TRBD2. The CDR3 is made up of 14 amino acids. Germline CDR1 reads SGHNT; CDR2 reads YYREEE (reference sequence). The junction had 4 bases not matched to a gene; V was cut back by 5 bases and J by 2 bases. CDR3 in amino acids: CASRAGGGQETQYF. The DNA of the CDR3 is TGTGCCAGCAGAGCGGGGGGCGGACAAGAGACCCAGTACTTC. Combining the CDR3 with reference TRBV5-4 and TRBJ2-5 gives the whole variable domain ETGVTQSPTHLIKTRGQQVTLRCSSQSGHNTVSWYQQALGQGPQFIFQYYREEENGRGNFPPRFSGLQFPNYSSELNVNALELDDSALYLCASRAGGGQETQYFGPGTRLLVL.

The CDR3 nucleotides read TGTGCCAGCAGTGACTTTCAAGTCGGCGGGGAGCTGTTTTTT. Translation: CASSDFQVGGELFF. The rearrangement links TRBV6-5 to TRBJ2-2; D is ambiguous. The CDR3 is 14 residues long. V was trimmed by 5 bases and J by 7 bases, leaving 14 bases between them. Germline loops: CDR1 MNHEY, CDR2 SVGAGI.

This chain uses TRBV5-1 with TRBJ1-1, with no clear D. The CDR3 consists of 14 residues. Looked up from germline, CDR1 is SGHRS and CDR2 is YFSETQ. V was trimmed by 0 bases and J by 1 base, leaving 7 bases between them. The CDR3 sequence: CASSLAASNTEAFF. Here the CDR3 DNA reads TGCGCCAGCAGCTTGGCAGCCTCGAACACTGAAGCTTTCTTT.

The chain couples TRBV5-4 to TRBJ2-2, with 9 positions matching TRBD2. V was pared by 3 bases and J by 7 bases, with 13 bases of the junction left unmatched. The CDR3 runs to 17 residues. From germline, CDR1 is SGHNT and CDR2 YYREEE (reference sequence). The CDR3 DNA reads as TGTGCCAGCAGCTCCGAGATTGGGACTAGCCTGAACGGGGAGCTGTTTTTT. Amino acids: CASSSEIGTSLNGELFF.

V gene TRBV19 combines with J gene TRBJ1-4; D is undetermined. Germline CDR1 and CDR2: LNHDA and SQIVND (reference sequence). The CDR3 is 16 residues long. The germline V and J ends were trimmed by 6 bases and 3 bases, with 17 bases remaining between them. The CDR3 DNA reads TGTGCCAGTAGCCTTTCGGTGCGGCCTTCTAATGAAAAACTGTTTTTT. Translated: CASSLSVRPSNEKLFF.

The chain joins TRBV10-2 to TRBJ2-2; D not resolved. Trimming left V 4 bases short and J 1 base short, with 7 bases between. There are 14 residues in the CDR3. The germline V gene encodes CDR1 WSHSY and CDR2 SAAADI. The CDR3 bases are TGCGCCAGCAGTGGGGGAATGAACACCGGGGAGCTGTTTTTT. Residues: CASSGGMNTGELFF.

V usage is TRBV5-1 and J usage is TRBJ2-1; D not certain. Germline-derived CDR1 and CDR2 are SGHRS and YFSETQ. V was cut by 0 bases and J by 7 bases, with 11 bases left in between. CDR3 length: 14 residues. The CDR3: CASSLGPIGNEQFF. The DNA of the CDR3 is TGCGCCAGCAGCTTGGGTCCAATAGGGAATGAGCAGTTCTTC. Combining the CDR3 with reference TRBV5-1 and TRBJ2-1 gives the whole variable domain KAGVTQTPRYLIKTRGQQVTLSCSPISGHRSVSWYQQTPGQGLQFLFEYFSETQRNKGNFPGRFSGRQFSNSRSEMNVSTLELGDSALYLCASSLGPIGNEQFFGPGTRLTVL.

This clone was seen once. This sample includes further DNA sequences coding for the same CDR3. The rearrangement joins TRBV15 to TRBJ1-4, with 10 positions matching TRBD1. There are 14 residues in the CDR3. V was clipped by 5 bases and J by 5 bases; unmatched bases: 2. CDR1 and CDR2 from the germline V gene are LNHNV and YYDKDF (reference sequence). The CDR3 here is CATSRDRGNEKLFF. For the CDR3, the DNA is TGTGCCACCAGCCGGGACAGGGGAAATGAAAAACTGTTTTTT.

V gene TRBV19 combines with J gene TRBJ1-5, with D possibly TRBD1 on 5 matching bases. Germline CDR1 is LNHDA and CDR2 is SQIVND (reference sequence). This CDR3 comprises 15 residues. V lost 6 bases and J lost 2, with 14 bases in between. CDR3 coding DNA: TGTGCCAGTAGCCGACCTGGGACGGGCAATCAGCCCCAGCATTTT. Encoded protein: CASSRPGTGNQPQHF.